Below, 13 T cell receptor beta chains from the same sample are listed, as sequenced in a study of human T cells and chemical hapten exposure (dated by TCRdb to the early 2020s). The time point label of this sample denotes: patch test 3, about 24 weeks after DPC sensitization. The treatment or condition label, read with the paper, signifies: therapeutic diphenylcyclopropenone sensitization with weekly scalp DPC. The library was built by means of RACE. These reads were obtained on a NextSeq 500. TCRdb trimmed the raw reads at Q25, called clones with MiXCR and kept productive beta chains. Duplicate CDR3 protein sequences are folded into a single record with the most common DNA and genes. Here the sample has 150,000 to 200,000 distinct CDR3 sequences; 28% occur a single time. The ten largest clones capture 2% to 2.5% of the sample. Sequenced material: whole blood, taken in connection with sensitization to the hapten diphenylcyclopropenone (DPC). These receptor sequences come from a young woman with alopecia areata. Some clones in this sample may be carry-over from other donors' samples.

CDR3 sequence reads: CASTQDSHGELFF. The CDR3 region has the DNA TGTGCCAGCACCCAGGACAGCCACGGGGAGCTGTTTTTT. V gene TRBV13 combines with J gene TRBJ2-2; D possibly corresponds to TRBD1 (6 bases). This CDR3 contains 13 residues. Deletions cut 7 bases from V and 7 bases from J, with 13 bases between. CDR1 is PRHDT and CDR2 is FYEKMQ in the germline V gene (reference sequence).

V usage is TRBV9 and J usage is TRBJ1-1; TRBD1 matches at 8 bases. The germline gives CDR1 SGDLS, CDR2 YYNGEE. The CDR3 is 15 residues long. J lost 2 bases, V lost 3 bases, and 6 bases had no gene match. CDR3 in amino acids: CASSAGTGPNTEAFF. DNA for the CDR3: TGTGCCAGCAGCGCAGGGACAGGCCCCAACACTGAAGCTTTCTTT.

The chain uses TRBV28 and TRBJ1-2, with D tentatively TRBD1 (5 bases). The CDR3 contains 14 residues. With 5 bases removed from V and 8 bases from J, the gap between germline ends came to 18 bases. From germline, CDR1 is MDHEN and CDR2 SYDVKM. The chain's CDR3 is CASSTPRGWDGYTF. Written as DNA, the CDR3 is TGTGCCAGCAGTACCCCACGGGGATGGGACGGCTACACCTTC.

The V gene is TRBV6-5, the J gene TRBJ2-7; 11 bases map to TRBD2. V lost 4 bases, J lost 0 bases, and 5 bases stayed unmatched. This CDR3 contains 16 residues. Germline loops: CDR1 MNHEY, CDR2 SVGAGI. CDR3 sequence (DNA): TGTGCCAGCAGTTTAACTAGCGGGGGCCACTCCTACGAGCAGTACTTC. It specifies CASSLTSGGHSYEQYF.

This clonotype was picked up a small number of times. V gene TRBV11-2 combines with J gene TRBJ2-5, with D perhaps matching TRBD2 (5 bases). The CDR3 loop spans 12 amino acids. CDR1 and CDR2 (germline): SGHAT, FQNNGV. The V and J ends lost 7 bases and 9 bases respectively, with 15 bases between them. The CDR3 region is CASTSPGRAQYF. In nucleotides, the CDR3 is TGTGCCAGCACTTCGCCGGGGAGAGCCCAGTACTTC.

This clonotype came up a few times. The chain employs TRBV9 and TRBJ1-2; D ambiguous. Between the trimmed V and J ends, which lost 1 base and 2 bases, there was a span of 12 bases. The CDR3 is 15 residues long. Germline loops: CDR1 SGDLS, CDR2 YYNGEE. The CDR3: CASSVSRTKNYGYTF. The CDR3 DNA follows: TGTGCCAGCAGCGTAAGCAGGACCAAGAACTATGGCTACACCTTC.

This clonotype came up a few times. This chain joins TRBV15 and TRBJ1-1, with a possible D match to TRBD1 (5 bases). CDR1 and CDR2 from the germline V gene are LNHNV and YYDKDF (reference sequence). Deletions cut 3 bases from V and 0 bases from J, with 5 bases between. The CDR3 consists of 13 residues. The DNA of the CDR3 is TGTGCCACCAGCAGCAGGGTGAACACTGAAGCTTTCTTT. Encoded protein: CATSSRVNTEAFF.

This clonotype was picked up a small number of times. CDR3 protein: CASSFGAPGNTGELFF. As DNA, the CDR3 is TGTGCCAGCAGTTTTGGGGCGCCGGGCAACACCGGGGAGCTGTTTTTT. This chain connects TRBV12-3 or TRBV12-4 to TRBJ2-2; a weak D match, TRBD1 (5 bases). V lost 3 bases to trimming and J lost 2 bases, with 13 bases between them. The CDR3 runs to 16 residues.

V gene TRBV9 combines with J gene TRBJ2-7; D gene unclear. The V gene's germline CDR1 is SGDLS and CDR2 YYNGEE. The V end was cut by 3 bases, the J end by 1 base, with 14 bases between. There are 15 residues in the CDR3. DNA of the CDR3: TGTGCCAGCAGCGCAGCCATAGGACGGTCCTACGAGCAGTACTTC. Its translation is CASSAAIGRSYEQYF.

Ten or more counts support this clonotype. The chain employs TRBV27 and TRBJ1-2; D call uncertain. V lost 2 bases and J 7 bases, leaving 17 bases between the germline ends. Germline loops: CDR1 MNHEY, CDR2 SMNVEV (reference sequence). CDR3 length equals 15 residues. CDR3 loop: CASSLNTAGFSGYTF. DNA of the CDR3: TGTGCCAGCAGTTTAAATACGGCAGGTTTTAGTGGCTACACCTTC.

This clonotype was detected only a few times. The V and J genes are TRBV15 and TRBJ1-2; weak D call: TRBD1 (5 bases). Trimming left V 5 bases short and J 7 bases short, with 20 bases between. Looked up from germline, CDR1 is LNHNV and CDR2 is YYDKDF (reference sequence). CDR3 length: 15 amino acids. CDR3 in amino acids: CATSFRQTAMGGYTF. The CDR3 DNA reads TGTGCCACCAGCTTCCGACAGACAGCCATGGGTGGCTACACCTTC.

The chain couples TRBV7-2 to TRBJ1-4; no definite D call. The germline V gene has CDR1 SGHTA and CDR2 FQGNSA. Trimming took off 0 bases at V and 7 bases at J, with 12 bases between the two ends. This CDR3 is built from 15 residues. The DNA for the CDR3 is TGTGCCAGCAGCTTAGCAGTCGGGAAAGGTGAAAAACTGTTTTTT. It yields the protein CASSLAVGKGEKLFF.

The sample holds a few counts of this clonotype. CDR3 loop: CSARLGGGEQFF. CDR3 nucleotides: TGCAGTGCTAGACTCGGGGGGGGTGAGCAGTTCTTC. This chain uses TRBV20-1 with TRBJ2-1, with TRBD2 matching 8 bases. V was pared by 2 bases and J by 9 bases, with 3 bases of the junction left unmatched. The CDR3 runs to 12 residues. In germline, CDR1 is DFQATT, CDR2 SNEGSKA (reference sequence).